The T cell receptor beta chain described here comes from a study of graft-versus-host responses after intestinal transplantation. The overall study: Every transplant recipient was induced with anti-thymocyte globulin, then maintained on tacrolimus and steroids for about 3 years.

Concerning this clone: Antigen: not known.

This table comes from immunoSEQ multiplex PCR, and its TCRdb copy is limited to in-frame clones, with some not included. The profile shows 15,000 to 20,000 clones, 75% to 95% of them singletons. General study results and limits: GvH clones occurred in recipient marrow; some first appeared in ileum or blood.

The J segment lost 3 bases and the V segment lost 7 bases, leaving 8 bases of the junction unmatched. Germline values: CDR1 SNHLY, CDR2 FYNNEI. This CDR3 comprises 14 residues. The sequencing here drew on PBMCs, taken roughly 390 days after transplant. The chain is built from TRBV2 and TRBJ2-5, with 7 bases aligning to TRBD1. The TCR was taken from a human patient who received an intestinal transplant, so some T cells may come from the graft donor. The CDR3 bases are TGTGCCAGCAACTACGACAGGGCAAAAGAGACCCAGTACTTC. It codes for CASNYDRAKETQYF.